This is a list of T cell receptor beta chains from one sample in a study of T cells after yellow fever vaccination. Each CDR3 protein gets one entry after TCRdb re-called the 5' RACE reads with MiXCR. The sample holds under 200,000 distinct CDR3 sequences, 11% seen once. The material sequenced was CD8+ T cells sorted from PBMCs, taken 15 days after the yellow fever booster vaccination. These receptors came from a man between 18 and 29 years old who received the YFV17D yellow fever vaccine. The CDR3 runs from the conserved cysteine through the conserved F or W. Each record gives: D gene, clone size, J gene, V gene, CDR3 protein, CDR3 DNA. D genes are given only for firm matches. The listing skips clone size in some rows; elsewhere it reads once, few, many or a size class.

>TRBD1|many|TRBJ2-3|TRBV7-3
CASSPQGWSTDTQYF
TGTGCCAGCAGCCCACAGGGGTGGAGCACAGATACGCAGTATTTT
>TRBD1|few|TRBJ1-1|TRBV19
CASSMGPGGGTEAFF
TGTGCCAGTAGTATGGGTCCAGGGGGCGGCACTGAAGCTTTCTTT
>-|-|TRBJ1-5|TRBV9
CASSQEGFYQPQHF
TGTGCCAGCAGCCAAGAGGGGTTTTATCAGCCCCAGCATTTT
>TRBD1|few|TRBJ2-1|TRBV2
CASRPIGTGSYNEQFF
TGTGCCAGCAGACCCATCGGGACAGGGTCCTACAATGAGCAGTTCTTC
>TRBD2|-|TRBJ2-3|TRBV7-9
CASSLRSGGAKTRDTQYF
TGTGCCAGCAGCTTAAGAAGCGGGGGGGCTAAAACACGAGATACGCAGTATTTT
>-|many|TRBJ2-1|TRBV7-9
CASSPRYNEQFF
TGTGCCAGCAGCCCACGATACAATGAGCAGTTCTTC
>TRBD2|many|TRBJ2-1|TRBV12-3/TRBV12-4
CASQVSSGGDNEQFF
TGTGCCAGCCAAGTTTCTAGCGGGGGGGACAATGAGCAGTTCTTC
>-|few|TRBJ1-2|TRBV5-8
CASSSHGAMAGYTF
TGTGCCAGCAGCTCTCACGGGGCTATGGCTGGCTACACCTTC
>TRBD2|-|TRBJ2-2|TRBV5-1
CASSLELAGLGELFF
TGCGCCAGCAGCTTGGAACTAGCGGGGCTCGGGGAGCTGTTTTTT
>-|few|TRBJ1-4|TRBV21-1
CASSSRSGTTNEKLFF
TGTGCCAGCAGCTCCCGATCCGGGACAACTAATGAAAAACTGTTTTTT
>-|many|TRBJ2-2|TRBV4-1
CASSPPGGRQGLSTGELFF
TGCGCCAGCAGCCCCCCCGGAGGTCGGCAGGGGCTTTCCACCGGGGAGCTGTTTTTT
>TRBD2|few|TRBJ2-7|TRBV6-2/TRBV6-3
CASSYSVLAGPNAPGAPSYEQYF
TGTGCCAGCAGTTACTCGGTTCTAGCGGGGCCAAATGCGCCGGGAGCCCCCTCCTACGAGCAGTACTTC
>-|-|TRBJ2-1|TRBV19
CASSIDWGGTHYNEQFF
TGTGCCAGTAGTATAGATTGGGGGGGCACCCACTACAATGAGCAGTTCTTC
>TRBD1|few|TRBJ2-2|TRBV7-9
CATSSRKHWNLRGPGELFF
TGTGCCACAAGCAGCCGGAAGCATTGGAATTTGAGGGGGCCCGGGGAGCTGTTTTTT
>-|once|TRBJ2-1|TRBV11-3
CASSLLGGHYTEQFF
TGTGCCAGCAGCTTGCTCGGGGGGCACTACACTGAGCAGTTCTTC
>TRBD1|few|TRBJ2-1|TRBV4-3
CASSQGPGQGWSNEQFF
TGCGCCAGCAGCCAAGGGCCCGGACAGGGTTGGAGCAATGAGCAGTTCTTC